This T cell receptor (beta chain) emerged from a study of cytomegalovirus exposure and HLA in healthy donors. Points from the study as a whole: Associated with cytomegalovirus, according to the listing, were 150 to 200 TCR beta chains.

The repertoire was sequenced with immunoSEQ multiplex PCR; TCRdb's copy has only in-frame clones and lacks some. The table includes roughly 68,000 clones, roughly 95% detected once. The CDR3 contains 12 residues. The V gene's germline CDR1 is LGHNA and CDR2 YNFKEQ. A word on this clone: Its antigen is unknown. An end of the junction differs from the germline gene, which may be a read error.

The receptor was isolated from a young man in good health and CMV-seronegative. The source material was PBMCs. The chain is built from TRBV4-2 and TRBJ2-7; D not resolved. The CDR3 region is CASSQDLGLVLF. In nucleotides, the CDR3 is TGTGCCAGCAGCCAAGATCTCGGCCTAGTCCTCTTC.